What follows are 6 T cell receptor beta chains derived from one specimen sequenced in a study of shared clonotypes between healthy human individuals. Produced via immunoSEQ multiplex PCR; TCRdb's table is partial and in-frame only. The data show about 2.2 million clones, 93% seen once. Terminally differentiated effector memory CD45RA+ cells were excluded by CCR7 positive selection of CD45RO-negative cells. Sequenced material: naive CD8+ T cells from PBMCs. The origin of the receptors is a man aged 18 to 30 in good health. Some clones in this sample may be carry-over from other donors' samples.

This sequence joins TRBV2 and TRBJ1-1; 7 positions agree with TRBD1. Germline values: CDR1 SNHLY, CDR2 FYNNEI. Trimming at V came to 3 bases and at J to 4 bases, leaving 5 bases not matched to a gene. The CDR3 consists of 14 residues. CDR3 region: CASSDMQGGTEAFF. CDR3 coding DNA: TGTGCCAGCAGTGACATGCAGGGGGGCACTGAAGCTTTCTTT.

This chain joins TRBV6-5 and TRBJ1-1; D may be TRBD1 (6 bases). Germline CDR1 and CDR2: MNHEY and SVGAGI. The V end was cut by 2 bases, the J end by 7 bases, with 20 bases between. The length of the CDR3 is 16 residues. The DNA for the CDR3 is TGTGCCAGCAGTTACGAGGGGGGCGGCTTCCGTCGTGAAGCTTTCTTT. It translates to CASSYEGGGFRREAFF.

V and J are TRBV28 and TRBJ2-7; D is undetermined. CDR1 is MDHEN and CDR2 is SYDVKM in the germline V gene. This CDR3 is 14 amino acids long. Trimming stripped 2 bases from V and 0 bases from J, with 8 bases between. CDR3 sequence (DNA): TGTGCCAGCAGTTTAAAGGTCTACTCCTACGAGCAGTACTTC. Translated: CASSLKVYSYEQYF.

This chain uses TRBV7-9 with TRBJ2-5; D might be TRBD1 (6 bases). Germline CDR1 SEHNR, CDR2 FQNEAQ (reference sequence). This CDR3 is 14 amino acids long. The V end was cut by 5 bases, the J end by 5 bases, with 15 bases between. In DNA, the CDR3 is TGTGCCAGCAGCCCCTGGGGGCCGGGGGAGACCCAGTACTTC. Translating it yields CASSPWGPGETQYF.

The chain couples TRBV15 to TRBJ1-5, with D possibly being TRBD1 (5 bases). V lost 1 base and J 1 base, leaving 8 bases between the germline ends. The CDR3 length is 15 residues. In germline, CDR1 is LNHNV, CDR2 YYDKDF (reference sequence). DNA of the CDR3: TGTGCCACCAGCAGAGTCAGGGCGAGCAATCAGCCCCAGCATTTT. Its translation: CATSRVRASNQPQHF. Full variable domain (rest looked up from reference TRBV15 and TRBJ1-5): DAMVIQNPRYQVTQFGKPVTLSCSQTLNHNVMYWYQQKSSQAPKLLFHYYDKDFNNEADTPDNFQSRRPNTSFCFLDIRSPGLGDTAMYLCATSRVRASNQPQHFGDGTRLSIL.

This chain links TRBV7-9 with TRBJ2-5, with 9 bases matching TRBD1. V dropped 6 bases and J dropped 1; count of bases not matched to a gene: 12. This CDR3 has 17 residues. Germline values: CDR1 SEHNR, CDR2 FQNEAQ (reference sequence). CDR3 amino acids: CASSPATGGYRQETQYF. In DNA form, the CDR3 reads TGTGCCAGCAGTCCTGCAACAGGGGGCTACCGCCAAGAGACCCAGTACTTC. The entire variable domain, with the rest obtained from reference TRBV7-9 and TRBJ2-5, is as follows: DTGVSQNPRHKITKRGQNVTFRCDPISEHNRLYWYRQTLGQGPEFLTYFQNEAQLEKSRLLSDRFSAERPKGSFSTLEIQRTEQGDSAMYLCASSPATGGYRQETQYFGPGTRLLVL.